Presented here are 25 T cell receptor beta chains from one specimen sequenced in a study of siplizumab effects on memory and regulatory T cells. TCRdb's table, derived via immunoSEQ multiplex PCR, lists solely in-frame clones and lacks some. Altogether 87,000 or so clones are present, about nine tenths being singletons, with the ten largest covering around 14%. Specimen: CD4+ T cells sorted from blood. The origin of the receptors is a human donor in good health.

This chain joins TRBV5-4 and TRBJ2-1; 8 bases map to TRBD1. Germline V lookup: CDR1 SGHNT, CDR2 YYREEE (reference sequence). Trimming at V came to 4 bases and at J to 6 bases, leaving 6 bases not matched to a gene. The CDR3 runs 14 residues. The CDR3 nucleotides read TGTGCCAGCAGCCTGGGACAGGTATTCAATGAGCAGTTCTTC. This encodes CASSLGQVFNEQFF.

The V and J genes are TRBV29-1 and TRBJ2-2; TRBD2 aligns across 11 bases. Germline V gene lookup returns CDR1 SQVTM and CDR2 ANQGSEA. V trimming: 7 bases; J trimming: 4 bases; junction bases outside the gene matches: 5. This CDR3 region has 14 residues. The CDR3: CSGRLAGGTGELFF. DNA for the CDR3: TGCAGCGGAAGGCTAGCGGGGGGCACCGGGGAGCTGTTTTTT.

J is TRBJ2-5 and V is TRBV7-8, with 7 bases fitting TRBD2. Germline assignment: CDR1 SGHVS and CDR2 FQNEAQ. CDR3 length: 15 amino acids. With 4 bases clipped from V and 5 bases from J, the junction kept 10 bases outside the gene matches. The CDR3 nucleotides read TGTGCCAGCAGCTACCGGGGAGCGGGACGGGAGACCCAGTACTTC. Translated: CASSYRGAGRETQYF.

The chain employs TRBV7-9 and TRBJ2-4; 9 bases line up with TRBD1. V shed 4 bases and J 6 bases; nucleotides not matched to a gene: 4. This CDR3 region has 14 residues. Germline CDR1 is SEHNR and CDR2 is FQNEAQ (reference sequence). The CDR3 nucleotides are TGTGCCAGCAGCTCGGACAGGGGTGTAAACATTCAGTACTTC. Protein: CASSSDRGVNIQYF.

The chain joins TRBV6-1 to TRBJ2-7; 7 bases match TRBD1. Losses at the gene ends were 5 bases for V and 4 bases for J; bases not matched to a gene: 11. Germline values: CDR1 MNHNS, CDR2 SASEGT. The CDR3 is 15 amino acids. CDR3 nucleotides: TGTGCCAGCAGTTCTCAAGACAGGGCCCATTACGAGCAGTACTTC. Its translation: CASSSQDRAHYEQYF.

The chain joins TRBV7-9 to TRBJ2-7; no clear D gene. Germline V gene data show CDR1 as SEHNR and CDR2 as FQNEAQ (reference sequence). Trimming removed 1 base at V and 3 bases at J, with 10 bases between. The CDR3 length is 14 residues. Here the CDR3 DNA reads TGTGCCAGCAGCTTAGTTGGGCAGGACTACGAGCAGTACTTC. Its protein product is CASSLVGQDYEQYF.

The chain links TRBV7-9 to TRBJ1-5; D gene uncertain. The V end lost 8 bases, the J end lost 9 bases, and 11 bases lay between the germline ends. CDR3 length: 11 amino acids. CDR1 and CDR2 from the germline V gene are SEHNR and FQNEAQ (reference sequence). The CDR3 DNA reads as TGTGCCAGCCCTCCGAGCCGGCCCCAGCATTTT. This sequence encodes CASPPSRPQHF.

The chain is built from TRBV5-1 and TRBJ2-2; 8 nucleotides agree with TRBD1. This CDR3 is built from 15 residues. From germline, CDR1 is SGHRS and CDR2 YFSETQ. V gave up 0 bases and J gave up 5 bases; unmatched junction bases: 3. DNA for the CDR3: TGCGCCAGCAGCTTGGGGCAGGGGGCGACCGGGGAGCTGTTTTTT. This codes for CASSLGQGATGELFF. The variable domain in full, completed from reference TRBV5-1 and TRBJ2-2, reads KAGVTQTPRYLIKTRGQQVTLSCSPISGHRSVSWYQQTPGQGLQFLFEYFSETQRNKGNFPGRFSGRQFSNSRSEMNVSTLELGDSALYLCASSLGQGATGELFFGEGSRLTVL.

The chain uses TRBV28 and TRBJ2-7; weak D call: TRBD2 (5 bases). From germline, CDR1 is MDHEN and CDR2 SYDVKM. Trimming pared 5 bases from V and 3 bases from J, leaving 17 bases between. This CDR3 comprises 15 residues. The CDR3 here is CASSIGRARDYEQYF. CDR3 DNA sequence: TGTGCCAGCAGTATAGGGCGGGCCCGGGACTACGAGCAGTACTTC.

The J gene is TRBJ2-6, the V gene TRBV7-3; no clear D. Germline assignment: CDR1 SGHTA and CDR2 FQGTGA. The CDR3 runs to 16 residues. Trimming stripped 6 bases from V and 0 bases from J, with 12 bases between. DNA of the CDR3: TGTGCCAGCAGGGGCATTGACAACTCTGGGGCCAACGTCCTGACTTTC. As protein: CASRGIDNSGANVLTF.

This clone showed up just a few times. The chain has TRBV6-5 and TRBJ2-7; 12 nucleotides agree with TRBD2. CDR1 is MNHEY, CDR2 SVGAGI, per germline. V lost 6 bases, J lost 6 bases, and 6 bases stayed unmatched. The CDR3 has 14 residues. CDR3 sequence (DNA): TGTGCCAGCAGCCGACTAGCGGGAGTGAGCGAGCAGTACTTC. This translates into CASSRLAGVSEQYF.

The rearrangement joins TRBV2 to TRBJ2-6, with D tentatively TRBD2 (5 bases). Germline values: CDR1 SNHLY, CDR2 FYNNEI. V lost 2 bases and J 4 bases, leaving 9 bases between the germline ends. The CDR3 has 15 amino acids. CDR3 coding DNA: TGTGCCAGCAGTGAATCGGGGAACGGGGCCAACGTCCTGACTTTC. Translation: CASSESGNGANVLTF.

The chain is built from TRBV7-2 and TRBJ2-1, with TRBD1 matching over 10 bases. CDR3 length: 14 residues. Trimming took 5 bases from V and 11 from J; bases not matched to a gene: 9. CDR1 is SGHTA, CDR2 FQGNSA, per germline. The CDR3 loop is CASSPGQGITKQFF. CDR3 nucleotides: TGTGCCAGCAGCCCGGGACAGGGGATTACGAAGCAGTTCTTC.

The chain has TRBV6-5 and TRBJ2-7, with 7 positions matching TRBD2. J gave up 0 bases and V 6 bases, and 5 bases lay outside the gene matches. The CDR3 length is 14 residues. CDR1 is MNHEY, CDR2 SVGAGI, per germline. The CDR3 here is CASRGSGNSYEQYF. The CDR3, as DNA: TGTGCCAGCAGGGGCAGCGGGAACTCCTACGAGCAGTACTTC.

This clone occurred once. The chain joins TRBV5-4 to TRBJ2-3, with TRBD2 as a possible D gene (5 bases). Per germline, CDR1 SGHNT and CDR2 YYREEE (reference sequence). The CDR3 contains 12 residues. Deletions cut 5 bases from V and 9 bases from J, with 13 bases between. DNA of the CDR3: TGTGCCAGCAGGGAACTAGGTTCCACGCAGTATTTT. It specifies CASRELGSTQYF.

The rearrangement uses TRBV21-1 and TRBJ2-1; TRBD2 was called by the table and not checked on the DNA. TRBV21-1 is assigned pseudogene status. This CDR3 comprises 16 residues. CDR3 sequence (DNA): TGTGCCAGCAGCAAGGCCGGGACTAGCGAATACAATGAGCAGTTCTTC. It specifies CASSKAGTSEYNEQFF.

The rearrangement uses TRBV28 and TRBJ2-5; TRBD2 matches 10 bases. Trimming cost V 3 bases and J 5 bases; bases outside gene matches: 9. The CDR3 covers 16 residues. Germline assignment: CDR1 MDHEN and CDR2 SYDVKM. The CDR3: CASSFMASGSRETQYF. CDR3 nucleotide sequence: TGTGCCAGCAGTTTCATGGCTAGCGGGAGTCGGGAGACCCAGTACTTC.

The rearrangement uses TRBV30 and TRBJ1-2; no clear D. The CDR3 is made up of 14 amino acids. V lost 0 bases and J lost 3, with 11 bases in between. Germline loops: CDR1 GTSNPN, CDR2 SVGIG (reference sequence). The DNA of the CDR3 is TGTGCCTGGAGTGTAATTCGGTCTTACTATGGCTACACCTTC. Its protein is CAWSVIRSYYGYTF.

The chain links TRBV30 to TRBJ1-6; D remains unclear. Germline V lookup: CDR1 GTSNPN, CDR2 SVGIG (reference sequence). V was clipped by 2 bases and J by 5 bases, with 7 bases between them. The CDR3 covers 13 residues. This CDR3 reads CAWSQEDNSPLHF. CDR3 bases: TGTGCCTGGAGTCAAGAGGATAATTCACCCCTCCACTTT.

The chain combines TRBV5-1 with TRBJ2-1, with 8 positions matching TRBD2. V shed 2 bases, J shed 6 bases, and the junction held 4 bases outside the gene matches. This CDR3 is 14 amino acids long. Germline V gives CDR1 SGHRS, CDR2 YFSETQ. CDR3 nucleotide sequence: TGCGCCAGCAGCTTAGCGGGAGTAGGCAATGAGCAGTTCTTC. Residues: CASSLAGVGNEQFF.

J is TRBJ2-3 and V is TRBV30; D is unresolved. The V and J ends lost 1 base and 2 bases respectively, with 4 bases between them. The CDR3 is 12 amino acids. Germline V CDR1 and CDR2: GTSNPN, SVGIG (reference sequence). DNA of the CDR3: TGTGCCTGGAGTGCCAACACAGATACGCAGTATTTT. This encodes CAWSANTDTQYF.

This chain uses TRBV6-6 with TRBJ1-1; D is unclear. Trimming cost V 6 bases and J 0 bases, with 8 bases left between them. Germline lookup yields CDR1 MNHNY and CDR2 SVGAGI (reference sequence). The CDR3 sequence is 13 residues long. CDR3 nucleotide sequence: TGTGCCAGCAGCCAGAGGTTGAACACTGAAGCTTTCTTT. It encodes CASSQRLNTEAFF.

The chain combines TRBV6-1 with TRBJ1-5; 9 positions match TRBD1. The CDR3 contains 16 residues. Germline loops: CDR1 MNHNS, CDR2 SASEGT. V trimming: 2 bases; J trimming: 4 bases; junction bases outside the gene matches: 6. The CDR3 is CASSEIMDRGNQPQHF. The CDR3 DNA reads TGTGCCAGCAGTGAAATCATGGACAGGGGTAATCAGCCCCAGCATTTT.

To note about this clone: No DNA is shown, since the ends of the CDR3 on it are uncertain; the CDR3 is the one TCRdb lists. The chain carries TRBV20-1 and TRBJ2-1. From its first to its last residue, the CDR3 has 10 amino acids. Germline-derived CDR1 and CDR2 are DFQATT and SNEGSKA (reference sequence). The CDR3 spells CSATSSGQFF.

Only one count was recorded for this clone. V gene TRBV4-1 combines with J gene TRBJ2-7; 9 bases match TRBD1. V was clipped by 6 bases and J by 5 bases; unmatched bases: 11. The CDR3 runs 15 residues. Germline loops: CDR1 MGHRA, CDR2 YSYEKL. CDR3 region: CASRPRLGQGDEQYF. The CDR3 coding sequence is TGCGCCAGCAGGCCAAGGTTGGGACAGGGAGACGAGCAGTACTTC.